Each of the 18 T cell receptor beta chains below was sequenced from the same sample in a study of regulatory T cells in long-lasting Graves disease. Noted time point: newly diagnosed GD, antithyroid drugs for less than 3 months. RNA from PBMCs was the source of the TCR library. The TCR beta library used iRepertoire HTBI primers with Arm-PCR amplification of CDR3. TCRdb passed the multiplex PCR reads through MiXCR, listing each CDR3 protein once. The repertoire holds about 460,000 distinct CDR3 sequences, with 14% as singletons. The same specimen was also included in a second study, on T cells in Graves' hyperthyroidism and ophthalmopathy.

The sequencing here drew on peripheral blood mononuclear cells (PBMCs), taken at new diagnosis, from a patient treated with antithyroid drugs. The receptors come from a woman aged 45 to 65 with Graves disease.

This chain connects TRBV24-1 to TRBJ2-1; 7 nucleotides match TRBD2. The germline CDR1 and CDR2 sequences are KGHDR and SFDVKD. The CDR3 contains 13 residues. Trimming took 7 bases from V and 6 from J; bases not matched to a gene: 5. As DNA, the CDR3 is TGTGCCACCAGACCTAGCGGTTTCAATGAGCAGTTCTTC. Protein product: CATRPSGFNEQFF.

This CDR3 reads CASSHRLAGRNYEQFF. DNA of the CDR3: TGCGCCAGCAGCCATCGACTAGCTGGGCGGAACTACGAGCAGTTCTTC. The gene calls are TRBV4-1 and TRBJ2-7; 7 bases align to TRBD2. The J call may be faulty, since TRBJ2-1 better matches the DNA end. Germline CDR1 and CDR2: MGHRA and YSYEKL. The CDR3 has 16 residues.

The chain combines TRBV6-1 with TRBJ1-1, with TRBD1 matching over 10 bases. This CDR3 contains 13 residues. V shed 10 bases, J shed 2 bases, and the junction held 4 bases outside the gene matches. Germline CDR1 MNHNS, CDR2 SASEGT. In nucleotides, the CDR3 is TGTGCCACCGGGACAGGGGATAACACTGAAGCTTTCTTT. Amino acid sequence: CATGTGDNTEAFF.

This clonotype has ten or more counts. V is TRBV11-2 and J is TRBJ2-1; tentatively, D is TRBD1 or TRBD2 (6 bases each). The CDR3 length is 16 residues. Germline CDR1 reads SGHAT; CDR2 reads FQNNGV. V lost 5 bases, J lost 4 bases, and 18 bases lay in between. The DNA of the CDR3 is TGTGCCAGCAGCCCCCGACCGGGGGCTGTTTACAATGAGCAGTTCTTC. Translating it yields CASSPRPGAVYNEQFF.

Many counts were recorded for this clonotype. The chain recombines TRBV29-1 with TRBJ2-7; TRBD2 agrees at 7 bases. The germline gives CDR1 SQVTM, CDR2 ANQGSEA. This CDR3 region has 14 residues. The trim removed 6 bases at V and 0 bases at J, leaving 8 bases unmatched. CDR3 sequence (DNA): TGCAGCGTATTCACTAGCGAAAGCTCCTACGAGCAGTACTTC. Protein sequence: CSVFTSESSYEQYF.

The chain links TRBV4-1 to TRBJ2-1; 12 bases agree with TRBD2. The CDR3 totals 15 residues. The germline V gene has CDR1 MGHRA and CDR2 YSYEKL. V lost 2 bases to trimming and J lost 6 bases; unmatched junction nucleotides: 2. CDR3 nucleotides: TGCGCCAGCAGCCAACTAGCGGGAGGGGGCAATGAGCAGTTCTTC. This codes for CASSQLAGGGNEQFF.

In this sample, this clonotype turned up many times. The gene calls are TRBV6-5 and TRBJ2-2; 7 positions agree with TRBD1. The CDR3 sequence is 15 residues long. CDR1 MNHEY and CDR2 SVGAGI come from the germline V gene. Trimming removed 0 bases from V and 6 bases from J; junction bases left unmatched: 4. Here the CDR3 reads CASSYSETGAGELFF. The CDR3 nucleotides read TGTGCCAGCAGTTACTCGGAAACAGGGGCCGGGGAGCTGTTTTTT.

The sample holds many counts of this clonotype. The chain has TRBV6-9 and TRBJ2-7; 13 nucleotides align to TRBD2. CDR1 is MNHGY, CDR2 SVAAGI, per germline. V trimming: 3 bases; J trimming: 2 bases; junction bases outside the gene matches: 10. CDR3 size: 18 residues. CDR3 region: CASSYELAGGPGAYEQYF. As DNA, the CDR3 is TGTGCCAGCAGTTACGAACTAGCGGGAGGGCCCGGGGCCTACGAGCAGTACTTC.

Ten or more counts support this clonotype. V usage is TRBV7-8 and J usage is TRBJ2-5; the match to TRBD2 covers 10 bases. This CDR3 is 16 amino acids long. Looked up from germline, CDR1 is SGHVS and CDR2 is FQNEAQ. V shed 0 bases and J 3 bases; nucleotides not matched to a gene: 4. This CDR3 is CASSLAPGLAEETQYF. The CDR3 region has the DNA TGTGCCAGCAGCTTAGCGCCCGGACTAGCGGAAGAGACCCAGTACTTC.

Note on this clonotype: This could be a read error, since a much larger clone is one nucleotide away. CDR3 sequence (DNA): TGTGCCAGCAGTCTCCTTTGGTGGGGAGGCACTGAAGCTTTCTTT. It yields the protein CASSLLWWGGTEAFF. The rearrangement links TRBV6-1 to TRBJ1-1, with D unresolved. The CDR3 contains 15 residues. Germline loops: CDR1 MNHNS, CDR2 SASEGT. Trimming stripped 5 bases from V and 4 bases from J, with 17 bases between.

The V and J genes are TRBV20-1 and TRBJ1-1; D remains ambiguous. The CDR3 covers 13 residues. V dropped 0 bases and J dropped 6 bases, with 11 bases sitting between them. Germline CDR1 and CDR2: DFQATT and SNEGSKA (reference sequence). The CDR3 loop reads CSARDNRGSEAFF. CDR3 in DNA: TGCAGTGCTAGAGATAACAGAGGATCTGAAGCTTTCTTT.

In DNA form, the CDR3 reads TGTGCCAGCAGCTTAGCGCCGGGACTAGCGGGGAAAGGGGGCACCGGGGAGCTGTTTTTT. Encoded protein: CASSLAPGLAGKGGTGELFF. The rearrangement uses TRBV7-2 and TRBJ2-2; TRBD2 matches 13 bases. Per the germline V gene, CDR1 is SGHTA and CDR2 is FQGNSA. The trim removed 0 bases at V and 4 bases at J, leaving 11 bases unmatched. The CDR3 length is 20 residues.

In regard to this clonotype: This may be a read error, as it is one base from a much larger clone. The rearrangement links TRBV7-2 to TRBJ1-1; D gene uncertain. Germline assignment: CDR1 SGHTA and CDR2 FQGNSA. This CDR3 is built from 17 residues. CDR3 coding DNA: TGTGCCGGCAGCTTAATCATCGTATCGGGCCAGAACACTGAAGCTTTCTTT. Residues: CAGSLIIVSGQNTEAFF. Full variable domain (rest looked up from reference TRBV7-2 and TRBJ1-1): GAGVSQSPSNKVTEKGKDVELRCDPISGHTALYWYRQSLGQGLEFLIYFQGNSAPDKSGLPSDRFSAERTGGSVSTLTIQRTQQEDSAVYLCAGSLIIVSGQNTEAFFGQGTRLTVV.

This clonotype was counted ten times or more. V and J are TRBV28 and TRBJ1-2; perhaps TRBD1 as D (5 bases). The CDR3 length is 13 residues. CDR1 is MDHEN and CDR2 is SYDVKM in the germline V gene. V was trimmed by 6 bases and J by 2 bases, leaving 10 bases between them. The CDR3 protein is CASSQRQNYGYTF. The CDR3 DNA follows: TGTGCCAGCAGCCAAAGACAGAACTATGGCTACACCTTC.

This clonotype was counted at least ten times. V usage is TRBV12-3 or TRBV12-4 and J usage is TRBJ2-7; 13 positions agree with TRBD2. The CDR3 totals 18 residues. J lost 3 bases, V lost 5 bases, and 13 bases had no gene match. The CDR3 sequence is CASSQRSGLAGVGYEQYF. CDR3 nucleotide sequence: TGTGCCAGCAGTCAAAGGAGCGGACTAGCGGGAGTGGGCTACGAGCAGTACTTC.

The chain is built from TRBV4-1 and TRBJ2-3; 9 positions match TRBD2. The CDR3 spans 18 residues. Germline CDR1 and CDR2: MGHRA and YSYEKL. Unmatched junction bases numbered 13, after V lost 4 bases and J lost 2 bases. CDR3 sequence reads: CASSPQRAGGPPTDTQYF. For the CDR3, the DNA is TGCGCCAGCAGCCCACAGCGCGCGGGAGGGCCCCCCACAGATACGCAGTATTTT.

This clonotype was detected ten times or more. The chain has TRBV12-3 or TRBV12-4 and TRBJ1-1; 7 positions match TRBD1. The CDR3 consists of 15 residues. With 1 base clipped from V and 3 bases from J, the junction kept 5 bases outside the gene matches. The CDR3 nucleotides are TGTGCCAGCAGTTTAGTTCGAGGGGGCGACACTGAAGCTTTCTTT. Encoded protein: CASSLVRGGDTEAFF.

A word on this clonotype: An end of the junction differs from the germline gene, which may be a read error. The chain uses TRBV2 and TRBJ1-3; D possibly corresponds to TRBD1 (5 bases). Germline CDR1 and CDR2: SNHLY and FYNNEI. The CDR3 has 13 amino acids. The CDR3 DNA reads TGTGCCAGCAGTACGACAGTTCAGACCCCGAGAGATTTT. Translated, it gives CASSTTVQTPRDF.